This record looks at one T cell receptor (beta chain) sequence and its context. Only Caucasian adults living in Nashville, Tennessee served as donors. This entry is derived from a study of shared clonotypes between healthy human individuals. Turning to the study itself: There were three CD4 naive, three CD4 memory, two CD8 naive and one CD8 memory plates per donor.

For every subset, genomic DNA was evenly distributed across several immunoSEQ plates. Clones were read by immunoSEQ multiplex PCR, and TCRdb kept only the in-frame ones, dropping some. The table shows 550,000 to 800,000 clones, with about nine tenths occurring only once. Source material: memory CD8+ T cells from PBMCs. Sample subset: CD45RO+ cells pooled with CCR7-negative TemRA cells. This sequence was found in a man between 18 and 29 years old in good health. Some clones in this sample may be carry-over from other donors' samples.

The CDR3: CASSVALTTEYYGYTF. CDR3 nucleotides: TGTGCCAGCAGCGTAGCTTTGACGACAGAGTACTATGGCTACACCTTC. This chain joins TRBV9 and TRBJ1-2; tentative D call: TRBD1 (5 bases). Trimming shortened V by 0 bases and J by 3 bases, and 15 bases separated the two germline ends. The CDR3 extends over 16 amino acids. Germline loops: CDR1 SGDLS, CDR2 YYNGEE. The full variable domain, in which reference TRBV9 and TRBJ1-2 provide the parts outside the CDR3, is DSGVTQTPKHLITATGQRVTLRCSPRSGDLSVYWYQQSLDQGLQFLIQYYNGEERAKGNILERFSAQQFPDLHSELNLSSLELGDSALYFCASSVALTTEYYGYTFGSGTRLTVV.